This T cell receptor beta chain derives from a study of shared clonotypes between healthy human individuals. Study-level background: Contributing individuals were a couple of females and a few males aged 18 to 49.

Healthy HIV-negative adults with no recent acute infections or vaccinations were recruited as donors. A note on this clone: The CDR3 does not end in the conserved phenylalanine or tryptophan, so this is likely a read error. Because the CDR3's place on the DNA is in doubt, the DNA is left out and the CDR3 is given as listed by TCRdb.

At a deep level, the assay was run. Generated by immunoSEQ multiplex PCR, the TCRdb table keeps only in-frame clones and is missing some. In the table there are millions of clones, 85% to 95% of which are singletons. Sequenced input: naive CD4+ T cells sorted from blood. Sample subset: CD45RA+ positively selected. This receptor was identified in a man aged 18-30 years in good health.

The CDR3 loop reads CASSPETAPITSL. V is TRBV7-9 and J is TRBJ1-3; the table names TRBD1, a call not compared with the DNA. The CDR3 spans 13 amino acids, including both terminal residues. Germline CDR1 and CDR2: SEHNR and FQNEAQ (reference sequence).